This T cell receptor beta chain was found in a study of control samples from healthy donors and cancer patients (dated by TCRdb to between 2020 and 2021). Concerning this clone itself: Its antigen target is currently unknown. Qualities for individual bases were not recorded, and no much larger clone is one base off.

Libraries came from the immunoSEQ multiplex PCR assay. TCRdb obtained this table from immuneACCESS and retained in-frame rearrangements with V and J assigned. These tables miss some clones; where compared with another copy, unresolved V genes account for less than half of the shortfall, and the remainder is unexplained. This sample lists about 83,000 clones; about nine tenths were detected once. Approximately 14% of the sample comes from the top ten. The germline V gene specifies KGHSH as CDR1 and LQKENI as CDR2. The CDR3 covers 17 residues, taking in both the cysteine and the phenylalanine. Left in the record is the CDR3 DNA by itself, 51 bases read in frame from the first base. V is cut by 5 bases and J by 0 bases, and the space between the germline ends is 17 bases.

The receptor was isolated from a man aged 30 to 45 in good health. The rearrangement joined TRBV18 to TRBJ1-5, with the identity of the D gene unclear. The sample comprised blood. The CDR3 region reads CASSTGPGSVSNQPQHF. The DNA is as follows: TGTGCCAGCTCAACCGGACCTGGCTCGGTTAGCAATCAGCCCCAGCATTTT.